These T cell receptor beta chains were read from a single sample in a study of Ad26.COV2.S vaccination and SARS-CoV-2 variants. Generated by immunoSEQ multiplex PCR, the TCRdb table keeps only in-frame clones and is missing some. The sample contains over 250,000 clones, about 90% of which appear only once. Sequenced here: peripheral blood, sampled in a trial of Ad26.COV2.S vaccine versus placebo. These receptors originate from a person aged 18-65 years who received the Ad26.COV2.S COVID-19 vaccine or a placebo. CDR3s include the opening cysteine and the closing phenylalanine or tryptophan. D genes are given only for firm matches. The size entry is marked missing in some rows and otherwise reads once, few, many or a size class.

TRBV5-6,once,14,TRBD1,TRBJ2-7,TGTGCCAGCAGCTTCGGACAGGGGCGATACGAGCAGTACTTC,CASSFGQGRYEQYF
TRBV4-1,.,15,.,TRBJ1-4,TGCGCCAGCAGCTTGATACAGGGATTTAATGAAAAACTGTTTTTT,CASSLIQGFNEKLFF
TRBV30,.,13,.,TRBJ1-1,TGTGCCTGGGGGTGGGGAGGGAGCACTGAAGCTTTCTTT,CAWGWGGSTEAFF
TRBV7-2,.,15,TRBD1,TRBJ1-1,TGTGCCAGCAGCTTCACAGGGGGCCTGAACACTGAAGCTTTCTTT,CASSFTGGLNTEAFF
TRBV6-5,few,14,.,TRBJ1-5,TGTGCCAGCGCCTCACAGGGAAGCAATCAGCCCCAGCATTTT,CASASQGSNQPQHF
TRBV10-3,.,14,TRBD2,TRBJ2-2,TGTGCCACGGGACTAGCGGGAGAGTCCGGGGAGCTGTTTTTT,CATGLAGESGELFF
TRBV4-2,.,17,.,TRBJ2-5,TGTGCCAGCAGCCAAGAGGGTTCGACGGGTAGGTTGGAGACCCAGTACTTC,CASSQEGSTGRLETQYF
TRBV28,.,13,.,TRBJ1-1,TGTGCCAGCAGGCTGGACCTCAACACTGAAGCTTTCTTT,CASRLDLNTEAFF
TRBV2,.,14,TRBD1,TRBJ2-3,TGTGCCAGCATGGCGGGACAGGGCACAGATACGCAGTATTTT,CASMAGQGTDTQYF
TRBV4-2,.,14,.,TRBJ2-7,TGTGCCAGCAGCCAATTTTCGTACTTTTACGAGCAGTACTTC,CASSQFSYFYEQYF
TRBV21-1,.,17,.,TRBJ1-1,TGTGCCAGCAGCAAAGACAGGCTCAAAAAAGTGAACACTGAAGCTTTCTTT,CASSKDRLKKVNTEAFF